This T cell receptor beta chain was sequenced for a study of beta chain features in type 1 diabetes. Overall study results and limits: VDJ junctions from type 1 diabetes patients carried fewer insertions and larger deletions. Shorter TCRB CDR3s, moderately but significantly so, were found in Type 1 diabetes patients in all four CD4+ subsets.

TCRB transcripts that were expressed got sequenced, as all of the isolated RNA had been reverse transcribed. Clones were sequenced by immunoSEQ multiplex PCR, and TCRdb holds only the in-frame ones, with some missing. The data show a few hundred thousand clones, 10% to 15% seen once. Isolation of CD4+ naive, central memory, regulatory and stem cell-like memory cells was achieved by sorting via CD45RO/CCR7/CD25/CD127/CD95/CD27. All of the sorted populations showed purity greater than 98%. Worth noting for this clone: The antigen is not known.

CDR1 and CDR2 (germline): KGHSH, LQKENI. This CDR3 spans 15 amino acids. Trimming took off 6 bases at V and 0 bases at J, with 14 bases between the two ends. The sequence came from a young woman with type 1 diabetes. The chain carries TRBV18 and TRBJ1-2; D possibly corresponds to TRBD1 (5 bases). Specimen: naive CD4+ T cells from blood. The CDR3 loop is CASSPTDQANYGYTF. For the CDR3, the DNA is TGTGCCAGCTCCCCGACAGATCAAGCTAACTATGGCTACACCTTC. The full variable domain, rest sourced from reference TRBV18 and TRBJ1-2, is NAGVMQNPRHLVRRRGQEARLRCSPMKGHSHVYWYRQLPEEGLKFMVYLQKENIIDESGMPKERFSAEFPKEGPSILRIQQVVRGDSAAYFCASSPTDQANYGYTFGSGTRLTVV.